Listed below are T cell receptor beta chains from one sample, sequenced in a study of PD-1 blockade in classical Hodgkin lymphoma. Data came from immunoSEQ multiplex PCR; TCRdb stores just in-frame clones and leaves some out. The sample consists of about 64,000 clones, roughly nine tenths of them appearing once. This specimen was peripheral blood mononuclear cells (PBMCs), taken before the fourth cycle of nivolumab. Receptor source: a human donor with classical Hodgkin lymphoma. Each CDR3 is given with its conserved first and last residue. Fields, in order: D gene, J gene, clone size, CDR3 length, V gene, CDR3 DNA, CDR3 protein. A D gene is named only where the DNA matches it firmly. Expanded clones get a size class; other rows say once, few or many, or leave the size out.

. TRBJ1-1 . 14 TRBV6-5 TGTGCCAGCAGTTACCCTGGGGGGAACACTGAAGCTTTCTTT CASSYPGGNTEAFF
. TRBJ2-1 once 10 TRBV28 TGTGCCAGCAAAGAGAATGAGCAGTTCTTC CASKENEQFF
. TRBJ2-5 . 10 TRBV7-2 TGTGCCAGCAGCTTAGGGACCCAGTACTTC CASSLGTQYF
. TRBJ1-1 . 10 TRBV6-1 TGTGCCAGCACAGGACGGGGAGCTTTCTTT CASTGRGAFF
TRBD2 TRBJ2-1 . 14 TRBV7-2 TGTGCCAGCAGCTTAACTAGCGGGGCCAATGAGCAGTTCTTC CASSLTSGANEQFF
TRBD1 TRBJ2-2 once 16 TRBV18 TGTGCCAGCTCACCGCAGGGGGCGCTGGACACCGGGGAGCTGTTTTTT CASSPQGALDTGELFF
. TRBJ2-7 . 16 TRBV2 TGTGCCAGCAGTGACCCACTGGGAGATCCTACCTACGAGCAGTACTTC CASSDPLGDPTYEQYF
TRBD2 TRBJ2-3 . 17 TRBV23-1 TGCGCCAGCAGTCAATCGCCTAGCGGGGACAACACAGATACGCAGTATTTT CASSQSPSGDNTDTQYF
. TRBJ2-7 . 11 TRBV7-2 TGTGCCACCACCCGGGGGTACGAGCAGTACTTC CATTRGYEQYF
. TRBJ1-2 few 14 TRBV19 TGTGCCAGTACCTCGGGTCCGGTACGTTATGGCTACACCTTC CASTSGPVRYGYTF
. TRBJ1-4 . 13 TRBV5-4 TGTGCCAGCAGCTTTTATAATAATGAAAAACTGTTTTTT CASSFYNNEKLFF
. TRBJ1-1 . 14 TRBV5-1 TGCGCCAGCAGCTCGGACAGTAGTCTCACTGAAGCTTTCTTT CASSSDSSLTEAFF
TRBD1 TRBJ1-2 . 12 TRBV2 TGTGCCACTCAGGGGGCGGACTATGGCTACACCTTC CATQGADYGYTF
. TRBJ1-3 . 13 TRBV7-2 TGTGCCAGCAGCGAGTCCTCTGGAAACACCATATATTTT CASSESSGNTIYF
. TRBJ1-6 few 14 TRBV5-4 TGTGCCAGCAGCTTGGTCGGTGATAATTCACCCCTCCACTTT CASSLVGDNSPLHF
. TRBJ2-7 . 16 TRBV27 TGTGCCAGCAGTTTTGGGTACCAGGGCGCTTGGTACGAGCAGTACTTC CASSFGYQGAWYEQYF
. TRBJ2-7 . 14 TRBV4-1 TGCGCCAGCAGCCCGGGGAGTCACACGAACGAGCAGTACTTC CASSPGSHTNEQYF
TRBD2 TRBJ2-2 . 18 TRBV5-6 TGTGCCAGCAGCTTGGATCCGGCAGCGGGAGGGGTCACCGGGGAGCTGTTTTTT CASSLDPAAGGVTGELFF
TRBD2 TRBJ2-1 . 14 TRBV25-1 TGTGCCAGCGCAAGACTAGCGGGAGACCATGAGCAGTTCTTC CASARLAGDHEQFF
. TRBJ2-7 . 12 TRBV5-1 TGCGCCAGCAGCTTGGGGGAAGTCGAGCAGTACTTC CASSLGEVEQYF
TRBD2 TRBJ2-7 . 15 TRBV30 TGTGCCTGGAGTGTGCAAATGGGAGGGATCTACGAGCAGTACTTC CAWSVQMGGIYEQYF
. TRBJ2-2 . 16 TRBV7-9 TGTGCCAGCCAAACAAAAAGGGACGGCTACACCGGGGAGCTGTTTTTT CASQTKRDGYTGELFF
. TRBJ1-1 . 12 TRBV19 TGTGCCAGTAACATGGGTTCGGGGGAAGCTTTCTTT CASNMGSGEAFF